The rows below give T cell receptor beta chains drawn from one sample of a study of read filtering for tumor transcriptome and immune sequencing. TCRdb re-derived calls from the reads in MiXCR, one entry per CDR3 protein. The sample lists approximately 6,300 distinct CDR3 sequences, roughly a quarter occurring once. Specimen: a population of CD138-negative cells sorted from bone marrow. These receptors were obtained from a donor older than 35 with multiple myeloma. Each CDR3 is given with its conserved first and last residue. A D gene is named only where the DNA matches it firmly. A row's size may be missing; if present it is once, few, many or a size class.

J,V,size,D,DNA,CDR3
TRBJ1-1,TRBV7-8,many,.,TGTGCCAGCAGCGCACGGACCGGTACAAATGAAGCTTTCTTT,CASSARTGTNEAFF
TRBJ2-1,TRBV5-4,many,TRBD1,TGTGCCAGCAGCTACGGGACAGGTAGTAATGAGCAGTTCTTC,CASSYGTGSNEQFF
TRBJ2-3,TRBV4-1,many,TRBD2,TGCGCCAGCAGCCAGGAAACTAGCGGATCGGGCGATACGCAGTATTTT,CASSQETSGSGDTQYF
TRBJ2-1,TRBV7-2,many,TRBD1,TGTGCCAGCAGCTTATTGGGGACAGGCCCCTACAATGAGCAGTTCTTC,CASSLLGTGPYNEQFF
TRBJ2-7,TRBV20-1,many,TRBD1,TGCAGTGCTACTCCGGGACAGTCCTACGAGCAGTACTTC,CSATPGQSYEQYF
TRBJ2-1,TRBV5-6,once,.,TGTGCCAGCAGCTTGGTGGAAGGGGGTTACAATGAGCAGTTCTTC,CASSLVEGGYNEQFF
TRBJ2-2,TRBV27,large,.,TGTGCCAGCACCTGGCTGAACACCGGGGAGCTGTTTTTT,CASTWLNTGELFF
TRBJ2-3,TRBV27,.,TRBD2,TGTGCCAGCAGTCCCAGCGGGAGGGCCACAGGTACGCAGTATTTT,CASSPSGRATGTQYF
TRBJ2-3,TRBV7-3,.,.,TGTGCCAGCAGCCCTACCCCTTCGAGCACAGGTACGCAGTATTTT,CASSPTPSSTGTQYF
TRBJ2-7,TRBV6-2/TRBV6-3,many,.,TGTGCCATCAGGCAGGGGCGTTCCTACGAGCAGTACTTC,CAIRQGRSYEQYF
TRBJ2-3,TRBV5-4,medium-sized,TRBD2,TGTGCCAGCAGCTTGTACTTGGGCGGGGGGGCCACAGATACGCAGTATTTT,CASSLYLGGGATDTQYF
TRBJ2-1,TRBV20-1,.,TRBD2,TGCAGTGCTAGAGATCCAGGAGAGCTAGCGGGAGGAGAGGGGTACAATGAGCAGTTCTTC,CSARDPGELAGGEGYNEQFF
TRBJ2-1,TRBV7-2,many,.,TGTGCCAGCAGCCCCTCCCCATTGTGGGAGTCCTACAATGAGCAGTTCTTC,CASSPSPLWESYNEQFF
TRBJ1-1,TRBV29-1,many,TRBD1,TGCAGCGCCATGCCAGGGGGATCCGGGGAGAACACTGAAGCTTTCTTT,CSAMPGGSGENTEAFF
TRBJ1-1,TRBV7-9,many,TRBD1,TGTGCCAGCAGCTTTCCAACAGGGGTCGGATCTGAAGCTTTCTTT,CASSFPTGVGSEAFF
TRBJ2-7,TRBV20-1,.,.,TGCAGTGCCCTCGGTCAGGGGTTGACCTCCTACGAGCAGTACTTC,CSALGQGLTSYEQYF
TRBJ2-3,TRBV5-1,.,.,TGCGCCAGCAGCTTGGCACCCCAGAAGAATACGCAGTACTTT,CASSLAPQKNTQYF
TRBJ2-6,TRBV7-9,medium-sized,.,TGTGCCAGCATCCCACCACCCATACGGGGCTCTGGGGCCAACGTCCTGACTTTC,CASIPPPIRGSGANVLTF
TRBJ1-4,TRBV20-1,.,TRBD1,TGCAGTGCTAGAGAGGGGACAGGAGCCACAACTAATGAAAAACTGTTTTTT,CSAREGTGATTNEKLFF
TRBJ1-2,TRBV5-1,many,.,TGCGCCAGCAGCTTGGAATCGGCGCACGGCTACACCTTC,CASSLESAHGYTF
TRBJ1-1,TRBV9,many,.,TGTGCCAGCAGCGTGGGCAGGCTGAACACTGAAGCTTTCTTT,CASSVGRLNTEAFF
TRBJ2-7,TRBV20-1,few,.,TGCAGTGCTAGAGATGGTGGGAAGCAACCTTCCTACGAGCAGTACTTC,CSARDGGKQPSYEQYF
TRBJ2-1,TRBV7-3,many,.,TGTGCCAGCAGCTTAGACTCCTACAATGAGCAGTTCTTC,CASSLDSYNEQFF